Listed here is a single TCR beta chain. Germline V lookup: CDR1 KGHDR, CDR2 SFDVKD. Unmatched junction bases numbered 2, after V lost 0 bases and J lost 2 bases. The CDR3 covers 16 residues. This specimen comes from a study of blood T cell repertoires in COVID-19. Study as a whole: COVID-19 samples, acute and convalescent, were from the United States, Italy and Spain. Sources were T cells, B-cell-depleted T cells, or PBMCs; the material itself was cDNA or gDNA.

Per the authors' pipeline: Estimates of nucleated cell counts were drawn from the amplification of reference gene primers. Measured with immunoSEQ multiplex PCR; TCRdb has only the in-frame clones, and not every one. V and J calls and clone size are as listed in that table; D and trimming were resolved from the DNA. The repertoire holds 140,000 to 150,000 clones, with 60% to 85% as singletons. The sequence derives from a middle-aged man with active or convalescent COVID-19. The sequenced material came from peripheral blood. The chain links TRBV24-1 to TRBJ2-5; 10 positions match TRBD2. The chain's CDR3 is CATSDLKLAGQETQYF. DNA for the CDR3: TGTGCCACCAGTGATTTGAAACTAGCGGGGCAAGAGACCCAGTACTTC.